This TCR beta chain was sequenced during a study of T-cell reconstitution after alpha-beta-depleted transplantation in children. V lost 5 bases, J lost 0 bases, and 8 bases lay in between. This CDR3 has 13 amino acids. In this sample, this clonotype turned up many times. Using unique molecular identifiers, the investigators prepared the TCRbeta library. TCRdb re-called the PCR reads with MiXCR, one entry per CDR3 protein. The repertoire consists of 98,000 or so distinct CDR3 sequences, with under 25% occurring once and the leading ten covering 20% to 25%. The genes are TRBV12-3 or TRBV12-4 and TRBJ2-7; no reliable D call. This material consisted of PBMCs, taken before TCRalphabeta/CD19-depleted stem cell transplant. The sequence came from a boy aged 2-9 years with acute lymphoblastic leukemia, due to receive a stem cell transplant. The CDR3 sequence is CASSQLSSYEQYF. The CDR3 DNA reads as TGTGCCAGCAGTCAGCTGAGCTCCTACGAGCAGTACTTC.